One sample yielded the 5 T cell receptor beta chains listed below, sequenced in a study of response to subunit inactivated influenza vaccine. TCRdb re-called the RT-PCR reads with MiXCR, one entry per CDR3 protein. The sample has about 780,000 distinct CDR3 sequences, approximately 17% seen once; the top ten hold around 9.9%. The input for sequencing was PBMCs from blood, taken 4 to 6 days after vaccination. The receptor set was obtained from a man aged 45-65 years who received an inactivated influenza vaccine.

The rearrangement uses TRBV5-1 and TRBJ2-1; TRBD2 matches at 8 bases. Germline CDR1 is SGHRS and CDR2 is YFSETQ. V shed 2 bases and J 4 bases; nucleotides not matched to a gene: 8. The CDR3 sequence is 16 residues long. The CDR3 DNA follows: TGCGCCAGCAGCTTTCGTACGGGAGGGCCTTACAATGAGCAGTTCTTC. Translating it yields CASSFRTGGPYNEQFF.

This sequence joins TRBV6-1 and TRBJ2-1; 11 bases map to TRBD2. J lost 9 bases, V lost 6 bases, and 22 bases had no gene match. The CDR3 loop spans 19 amino acids. The germline gives CDR1 MNHNS, CDR2 SASEGT. The CDR3 DNA reads as TGTGCCAGCAGCCACGCCCGATTAGCGGGAGGGCCGGGGCGGCGTGAGCAGTTCTTC. This sequence encodes CASSHARLAGGPGRREQFF.

This chain uses TRBV12-3 or TRBV12-4 with TRBJ1-2; D perhaps matches TRBD1 (5 bases). V gave up 6 bases and J gave up 8 bases, with 19 bases separating them. The CDR3 consists of 14 residues. CDR3 coding DNA: TGTGCCAGCAGCTCCGGACTCCGGCAGGGCGGCTACACCTTC. This gives the protein CASSSGLRQGGYTF.

The chain couples TRBV12-3 or TRBV12-4 to TRBJ2-2; 12 bases are shared with TRBD2. The CDR3 contains 16 residues. J gave up 5 bases and V 3 bases, and 4 bases lay outside the gene matches. Here the CDR3 reads CASSFLAGGPTGELFF. The DNA for the CDR3 is TGTGCCAGCAGTTTTCTAGCGGGAGGGCCGACCGGGGAGCTGTTTTTT.

This clonotype has only a few counts. The chain is built from TRBV4-3 and TRBJ1-4; TRBD1 matches at 7 bases. The CDR3 is 14 residues long. The trim removed 0 bases at V and 11 bases at J, leaving 6 bases unmatched. In germline, CDR1 is LGHNA, CDR2 YSLEER. CDR3 nucleotides: TGCGCCAGCAGCCAAGAAAGACAGGGCGGGAAACTGTTTTTT. It codes for CASSQERQGGKLFF.